This TCR beta chain was sequenced for a study of T-cell reconstitution after alpha-beta-depleted transplantation in children. Preparing the TCRbeta library involved the use of unique molecular identifiers. MiXCR, applied by TCRdb to the PCR reads, yields one record per CDR3 protein. This table holds approximately 640,000 distinct CDR3 sequences, roughly 17% found once. The germline V gene has CDR1 PRHDT and CDR2 FYEKMQ (reference sequence). The CDR3 consists of 12 residues. The V end was cut by 1 base, the J end by 11 bases, with 9 bases between. The TCR was taken from a human donor who donated a stem cell graft to a child with acute myeloid leukemia. The chain joins TRBV13 to TRBJ1-5; no reliable D call. Source: PBMCs from the stem cell graft donor, taken from the stem cell graft. This CDR3 is CASSLAAGAQHF. In DNA, the CDR3 is TGTGCCAGCAGCTTAGCGGCGGGAGCCCAGCATTTT.